The 22 T cell receptor beta chains reported below all come from one sample, sequenced in a study of T cell responses to AZD1222 COVID-19 vaccine. The method was immunoSEQ multiplex PCR; TCRdb's version includes in-frame clones alone and lacks a portion of them. Among about 180,000 clones listed, 90% to 95% were seen once. The sequenced sample was peripheral blood, obtained 28 days after the second AZD1222 dose. These receptors all stem from an adult who received the AZD1222 COVID-19 vaccine.

V usage is TRBV4-3 and J usage is TRBJ2-5; 9 bases map to TRBD2. CDR1 is LGHNA and CDR2 is YSLEER in the germline V gene. V lost 2 bases and J lost 1; bases outside the gene matches: 5. This CDR3 contains 16 residues. The CDR3 here is CASSQPSGDSQETQYF. CDR3 DNA: TGCGCCAGCAGCCAACCTAGCGGGGACTCCCAAGAGACCCAGTACTTC.

Only a few counts were recorded for this clone. The chain uses TRBV7-2 and TRBJ1-5; 9 bases are a match to TRBD1. CDR1 SGHTA and CDR2 FQGNSA come from the germline V gene. This CDR3 contains 15 residues. V shed 5 bases and J 4 bases; nucleotides not matched to a gene: 6. CDR3 sequence reads: CASSELGQGNQPQHF. CDR3 DNA: TGTGCCAGCAGCGAGCTGGGACAGGGAAATCAGCCCCAGCATTTT.

V and J are TRBV28 and TRBJ2-7; maybe TRBD2 (6 bases). In germline, CDR1 is MDHEN, CDR2 SYDVKM. Trimming took 10 bases from V and 3 from J, leaving 10 bases between them. The CDR3 has 11 residues. The CDR3 coding sequence is TGTGCCACCCGGGGACTCTACGAGCAGTACTTC. Translated, it gives CATRGLYEQYF.

In its sample, this clone was seen a few times. The chain has TRBV5-6 and TRBJ1-5; D ambiguous. Germline assignment: CDR1 SGHDT and CDR2 YYEEEE. The CDR3 covers 16 residues. V was pared by 1 base and J by 0 bases, with 11 bases between. The CDR3 is CASSLFNGDSNQPQHF. The CDR3, as DNA: TGTGCCAGCAGCTTGTTCAACGGAGATAGCAATCAGCCCCAGCATTTT.

This clone appeared once. The rearrangement links TRBV7-3 to TRBJ2-3, with 9 bases that match TRBD2. This CDR3 comprises 17 residues. The germline CDR1 and CDR2 sequences are SGHTA and FQGTGA. Trimming at V came to 2 bases and at J to 1 base, leaving 7 bases not matched to a gene. CDR3 DNA sequence: TGTGCCAGCAGCTTACTGGGGGCTAGCGGGGGCACAGATACGCAGTATTTT. The encoded protein is CASSLLGASGGTDTQYF.

The chain uses TRBV18 and TRBJ2-7, with a tentative D call TRBD1 (5 bases). Trimming left V 6 bases short and J 5 bases short, with 11 bases between. The CDR3 is 12 amino acids. The germline V gene has CDR1 KGHSH and CDR2 LQKENI. The CDR3: CASSRTFHEQYF. CDR3 sequence (DNA): TGTGCCAGCTCGCGGACATTCCACGAGCAGTACTTC.

The chain combines TRBV9 with TRBJ2-2; D is perhaps TRBD2 (5 bases). This CDR3 is built from 12 residues. With 8 bases removed from V and 6 bases from J, the gap between germline ends came to 11 bases. Germline V gives CDR1 SGDLS, CDR2 YYNGEE. The CDR3 sequence is CASRGSSGELFF. CDR3 DNA: TGTGCCAGTCGCGGGTCGTCCGGGGAGCTGTTTTTT.

The gene calls are TRBV4-1 and TRBJ1-1; D uncertain. Germline V gene data show CDR1 as MGHRA and CDR2 as YSYEKL. The V end was cut by 0 bases, the J end by 5 bases, with 16 bases between. CDR3 length equals 16 residues. As DNA, the CDR3 is TGCGCCAGCAGCCAAGATGGTACCTGGGGAATGACTGAAGCTTTCTTT. Translation gives CASSQDGTWGMTEAFF.

The chain links TRBV19 to TRBJ1-1, with 9 bases identical to TRBD1. Trimming cost V 4 bases and J 5 bases; bases outside gene matches: 8. The germline gives CDR1 LNHDA, CDR2 SQIVND (reference sequence). The CDR3 runs 15 residues. The CDR3 reads CASSTSGTGNTEAFF. Written as DNA, the CDR3 is TGTGCCAGTAGTACCTCCGGGACAGGGAATACTGAAGCTTTCTTT. Filled out from reference TRBV19 and TRBJ1-1, the complete variable domain reads DGGITQSPKYLFRKEGQNVTLSCEQNLNHDAMYWYRQDPGQGLRLIYYSQIVNDFQKGDIAEGYSVSREKKESFPLTVTSAQKNPTAFYLCASSTSGTGNTEAFFGQGTRLTVV.

CDR3 loop: CATEPNTEAFF. CDR3 in DNA: TGTGCCACCGAACCGAACACTGAAGCTTTCTTT. The V call is TRBV28, the J call TRBJ1-1; D is uncertain. Between the trimmed V and J ends, which lost 10 bases and 1 base, there was a span of 7 bases. Germline-derived CDR1 and CDR2 are MDHEN and SYDVKM. There are 11 residues in the CDR3.

The rearrangement links TRBV28 to TRBJ1-4; weak D call: TRBD1 (5 bases). V was cut by 6 bases and J by 4 bases, with 12 bases left in between. CDR1 is MDHEN and CDR2 is SYDVKM in the germline V gene. This CDR3 has 14 amino acids. The CDR3: CASREGAGNEKLFF. The CDR3 DNA reads TGTGCCAGCAGGGAAGGGGCGGGTAATGAAAAACTGTTTTTT.

This clone was seen once. The J gene is TRBJ2-3, the V gene TRBV12-5; D may correspond to TRBD1 or TRBD2 (5 bases each). Germline V lookup: CDR1 LGHNT, CDR2 FRNRAP. Trimming removed 6 bases at V and 0 bases at J, with 19 bases between. CDR3 size: 17 residues. The CDR3 region is CASGRTGARVSTDTQYF. The CDR3 DNA follows: TGTGCTAGTGGACGGACCGGGGCCCGCGTCAGCACAGATACGCAGTATTTT.

The chain joins TRBV18 to TRBJ1-1; D gene ambiguous. The CDR3 contains 14 residues. V lost 5 bases and J 1 base, leaving 11 bases between the germline ends. Germline V CDR1 and CDR2: KGHSH, LQKENI. In DNA form, the CDR3 reads TGTGCCAGCTCAGAAATGGGGAAGAACACTGAAGCTTTCTTT. It yields the protein CASSEMGKNTEAFF.

V and J are TRBV7-2 and TRBJ2-2; no definite D call. Germline assignment: CDR1 SGHTA and CDR2 FQGNSA. Trimming pared 1 base from V and 8 bases from J, leaving 11 bases between. The CDR3 is 14 residues long. The CDR3 DNA follows: TGTGCCAGCAGCTTAGACCAATTGTCTGGGGAGCTGTTTTTT. This codes for CASSLDQLSGELFF.

The rearrangement joins TRBV27 to TRBJ1-1; 7 nucleotides line up with TRBD1. Germline V gene data show CDR1 as MNHEY and CDR2 as SMNVEV (reference sequence). After removal of 6 bases from V and 0 bases from J, the junction contained 4 bases not matched to a gene. This CDR3 is built from 14 residues. The CDR3 coding sequence is TGTGCCAGCAGCCGACAGGGTGTGAACACTGAAGCTTTCTTT. This translates into CASSRQGVNTEAFF.

The chain combines TRBV5-1 with TRBJ1-2; D is perhaps TRBD1 (6 bases). This CDR3 has 14 residues. Trimming pared 0 bases from V and 3 bases from J, leaving 9 bases between. The germline CDR1 and CDR2 sequences are SGHRS and YFSETQ. The DNA of the CDR3 is TGCGCCAGCAGCTTGGCCGGGGGCGACTATGGCTACACCTTC. Translation gives CASSLAGGDYGYTF.

The J gene is TRBJ1-4, the V gene TRBV28; the D is unclear. Looked up from germline, CDR1 is MDHEN and CDR2 is SYDVKM. The CDR3 totals 13 residues. Trimming shortened V by 10 bases and J by 5 bases, and 14 bases separated the two germline ends. CDR3 bases: TGTGCCACCGAGCAGTCCTACAATGAAAAACTGTTTTTT. It encodes CATEQSYNEKLFF.

V usage is TRBV7-2 and J usage is TRBJ2-1, with D perhaps matching TRBD1 (5 bases). The CDR3 extends over 14 amino acids. V shed 4 bases and J shed 2 bases, with 9 bases lying between them. CDR1 and CDR2 from the germline V gene are SGHTA and FQGNSA. The CDR3 sequence: CASSYTGAYNEQFF. CDR3 sequence (DNA): TGTGCCAGCAGCTACACAGGAGCCTACAATGAGCAGTTCTTC.

The J gene is TRBJ2-1, the V gene TRBV4-3; no reliable D call. The CDR3 extends over 13 amino acids. Trimming pared 0 bases from V and 8 bases from J, leaving 8 bases between. The germline V gene has CDR1 LGHNA and CDR2 YSLEER. Here the CDR3 reads CASSQERRDEQFF. CDR3 DNA: TGCGCCAGCAGCCAAGAGAGAAGGGATGAGCAGTTCTTC.

The rearrangement uses TRBV24-1 and TRBJ2-7; 9 positions agree with TRBD1. This CDR3 is built from 14 residues. Germline V gives CDR1 KGHDR, CDR2 SFDVKD. V lost 5 bases, J lost 4 bases, and 5 bases stayed unmatched. The CDR3 DNA is TGTGCCACCAGTGCCGGACAGGGGCGGTACGAGCAGTACTTC. This sequence encodes CATSAGQGRYEQYF.

The rearrangement uses TRBV27 and TRBJ1-1; D is unclear. Deletions cut 2 bases from V and 1 base from J, with 5 bases between. The germline CDR1 and CDR2 sequences are MNHEY and SMNVEV (reference sequence). The CDR3 runs 13 residues. CDR3 sequence reads: CASSLGQNTEAFF. CDR3 DNA sequence: TGTGCCAGCAGTTTAGGCCAGAACACTGAAGCTTTCTTT.

The rearrangement joins TRBV5-5 to TRBJ2-5; TRBD2 agrees at 7 bases. The CDR3 totals 17 residues. V trimming: 1 base; J trimming: 5 bases; junction bases outside the gene matches: 14. CDR1 is SGHKS and CDR2 is YYEKEE in the germline V gene (reference sequence). The CDR3 region has the DNA TGTGCCAGCAGCTTGCGCCGGGACTATTATTATTCGGAGACCCAGTACTTC. This gives the protein CASSLRRDYYYSETQYF. Combining the CDR3 with reference TRBV5-5 and TRBJ2-5 gives the whole variable domain DAGVTQSPTHLIKTRGQQVTLRCSPISGHKSVSWYQQVLGQGPQFIFQYYEKEERGRGNFPDRFSARQFPNYSSELNVNALLLGDSALYLCASSLRRDYYYSETQYFGPGTRLLVL.